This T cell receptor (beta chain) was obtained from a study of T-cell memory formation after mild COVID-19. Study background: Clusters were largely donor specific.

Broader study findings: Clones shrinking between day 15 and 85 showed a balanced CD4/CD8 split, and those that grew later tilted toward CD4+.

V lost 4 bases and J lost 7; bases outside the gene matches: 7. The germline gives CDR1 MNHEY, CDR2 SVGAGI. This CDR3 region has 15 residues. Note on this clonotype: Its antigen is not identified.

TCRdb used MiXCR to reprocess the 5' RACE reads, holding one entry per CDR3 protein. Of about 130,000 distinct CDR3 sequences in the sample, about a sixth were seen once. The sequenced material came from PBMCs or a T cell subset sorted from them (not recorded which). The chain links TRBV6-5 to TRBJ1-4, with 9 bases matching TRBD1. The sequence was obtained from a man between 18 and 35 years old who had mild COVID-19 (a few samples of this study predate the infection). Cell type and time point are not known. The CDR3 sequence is CASSSGTGLGEKLFF. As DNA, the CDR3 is TGTGCCAGCAGTTCCGGGACAGGGTTGGGTGAAAAACTGTTTTTT.